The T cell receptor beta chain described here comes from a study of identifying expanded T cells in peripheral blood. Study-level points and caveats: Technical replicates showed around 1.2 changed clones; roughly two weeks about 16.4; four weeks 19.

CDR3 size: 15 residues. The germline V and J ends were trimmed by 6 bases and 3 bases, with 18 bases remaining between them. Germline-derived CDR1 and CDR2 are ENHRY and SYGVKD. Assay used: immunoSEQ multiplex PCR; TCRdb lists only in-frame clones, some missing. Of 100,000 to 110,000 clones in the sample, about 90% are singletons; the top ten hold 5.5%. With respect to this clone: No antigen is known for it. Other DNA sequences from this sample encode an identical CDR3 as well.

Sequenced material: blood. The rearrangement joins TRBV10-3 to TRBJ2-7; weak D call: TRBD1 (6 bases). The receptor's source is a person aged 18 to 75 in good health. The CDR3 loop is CAIRTGQNPLYEQYF. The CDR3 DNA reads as TGTGCCATCAGAACAGGACAGAATCCACTCTACGAGCAGTACTTC.